These T cell receptor beta chains were read from a single sample in a study of blood T cell repertoires in COVID-19. The method was immunoSEQ multiplex PCR; TCRdb's version includes in-frame clones alone and lacks a portion of them. The sample includes 65,000 to 75,000 clones, less than 90% seen only once; the top ten take approximately 4.7%. Sequenced material: peripheral blood. The receptors stem from a man between 45 and 60 years old with active COVID-19. Both conserved end residues are part of each CDR3. D genes are given only for firm matches. Expanded clones are given a class, and other clones once, few, many or no size at all.

NA TRBJ1-2 TRBD1 TRBV18 CASSEGQANYGYTF TGTGCCAGCTCAGAAGGACAGGCCAACTATGGCTACACCTTC
NA TRBJ2-2 TRBD1 TRBV2 CASRGTGTGELFF TGTGCCAGCAGAGGGACAGGGACCGGGGAGCTGTTTTTT
NA TRBJ2-4 TRBD1 TRBV28 CASSRSQGENIQYF TGTGCCAGCAGTCGATCCCAGGGGGAAAACATTCAGTACTTC
NA TRBJ2-3 NA TRBV20-1 CSASTGVTDTQYF TGCAGTGCTAGTACCGGAGTCACAGATACGCAGTATTTT
NA TRBJ2-1 NA TRBV9 CASSYQGQGLYNEQFF TGTGCCAGCAGCTACCAAGGGCAGGGACTCTACAATGAGCAGTTCTTC
NA TRBJ2-6 NA TRBV28 CASSPHSSGANVLTF TGTGCCAGCAGCCCTCACAGCTCTGGGGCCAACGTCCTGACTTTC
NA TRBJ2-7 TRBD1 TRBV6-2/TRBV6-3 CASSYGWDRASYEQYF TGTGCCAGCAGTTACGGTTGGGACAGGGCGTCCTACGAGCAGTACTTC
NA TRBJ2-7 TRBD1 TRBV6-5 CASSRGTEPLEEYF TGTGCCAGCAGTAGAGGGACAGAACCGCTGGAGGAGTACTTC
NA TRBJ1-4 TRBD1 TRBV6-5 CASSYQGVLFF TGTGCCAGCAGCTACCAGGGGGTCCTGTTTTTT
NA TRBJ1-2 TRBD1 TRBV18 CASSEDRNYGYTF TGTGCCAGCTCAGAGGACAGGAACTATGGCTACACCTTC
NA TRBJ2-5 NA TRBV9 CASSVGLGAVSETQYF TGTGCCAGCAGCGTCGGACTGGGGGCCGTAAGCGAGACCCAGTACTTC
NA TRBJ2-7 TRBD1 TRBV5-1 CASNHVPDRVEDEQYF TGCGCCAGCAATCACGTGCCGGACAGGGTGGAGGACGAGCAGTACTTC
NA TRBJ2-7 TRBD2 TRBV7-2 CASSLLAGVSEQYF TGTGCCAGCAGCTTGTTAGCGGGAGTATCAGAGCAGTACTTC
NA TRBJ2-7 TRBD1 TRBV5-1 CASSPGTGSGNEQYF TGCGCCAGCAGCCCTGGGACAGGCAGTGGTAACGAGCAGTACTTC
NA TRBJ1-2 NA TRBV19 CASSIVAGNYGYTF TGTGCCAGTAGTATAGTTGCAGGCAACTATGGCTACACCTTC
NA TRBJ1-4 NA TRBV18 CASSQTYFSTNEKLFF TGTGCCAGCTCACAGACTTATTTCTCCACTAATGAAAAACTGTTTTTT
once TRBJ1-5 NA TRBV5-1 CASSLEGGAQPQHF TGCGCCAGCAGCTTGGAGGGGGGGGCCCAGCCCCAGCATTTT
few TRBJ1-5 TRBD1 TRBV10-3 CATGRDRGNQPQHF TGTGCCACGGGTCGGGACAGGGGCAATCAGCCCCAGCATTTT
NA TRBJ1-6 TRBD1 TRBV18 CASSPLGQGESPLHF TGTGCCAGCTCACCACTTGGACAGGGAGAGTCACCCCTCCACTTT
once TRBJ1-1 NA TRBV5-1 CASSLPSEAEAFF TGCGCCAGCAGCTTGCCTTCAGAGGCTGAAGCTTTCTTT
NA TRBJ2-2 NA TRBV7-2 CASSLERSTGELFF TGTGCCAGCAGCTTAGAAAGGAGCACCGGGGAGCTGTTTTTT
NA TRBJ2-7 TRBD2 TRBV19 CASGVETSGARDEQYF TGTGCCAGCGGAGTGGAGACTAGCGGGGCCAGGGACGAGCAGTACTTC
NA TRBJ1-5 NA TRBV6-2/TRBV6-3 CASSWTVNQPQHF TGTGCCAGCAGTTGGACAGTTAATCAGCCCCAGCATTTT
NA TRBJ2-3 TRBD1 TRBV5-6 CASSSRQGHTDTQYF TGTGCCAGCAGCTCCCGACAGGGTCACACAGATACGCAGTATTTT
NA TRBJ1-2 NA TRBV15 CATSRALATGHGYTF TGTGCCACCAGCAGAGCTTTAGCGACAGGCCATGGCTACACCTTC
NA TRBJ1-4 TRBD1 TRBV4-1 CASSQVLILGQPNEKLFF TGCGCCAGCAGCCAAGTCCTTATATTGGGACAGCCTAATGAAAAACTGTTTTTT
NA TRBJ2-7 NA TRBV6-5 CASRLVFEGSYEQYF TGTGCCAGCAGATTGGTGTTTGAGGGATCCTACGAGCAGTACTTC